Presented here are 21 T cell receptor beta chains from one specimen sequenced in a study of T cell changes during pregnancy in multiple sclerosis. Using immunoSEQ multiplex PCR, the repertoire was profiled, and TCRdb retains in-frame clones only, with some absent. The top ten clones hold roughly 0.38% of a sample with 30,000 to 45,000 clones, around 90% of them seen once. The sample here was CD4+ T cells from peripheral blood mononuclear cells, taken after pregnancy. All receptors come from a female donor in good health, enrolled as a control in a pregnancy study.

The V gene is TRBV19, the J gene TRBJ2-2, with TRBD2 matching 7 bases. The CDR3 extends over 16 amino acids. V lost 6 bases and J lost 7; bases outside the gene matches: 14. The germline V gene has CDR1 LNHDA and CDR2 SQIVND (reference sequence). CDR3: CASSPLAVQGVGELFF. CDR3 nucleotide sequence: TGTGCCAGTAGCCCCCTAGCGGTCCAAGGGGTCGGGGAGCTGTTTTTT.

V and J are TRBV7-2 and TRBJ1-2; TRBD1 is a possible D gene (6 bases). Germline CDR1 SGHTA, CDR2 FQGNSA. V lost 6 bases and J lost 4, with 9 bases in between. This CDR3 is 12 amino acids long. Here the CDR3 DNA reads TGTGCCAGCAGTCTGACAGGCTATGGCTACACCTTC. This encodes CASSLTGYGYTF.

A single count supports this clone. This chain connects TRBV20-1 to TRBJ1-1; D unresolved. V was trimmed by 6 bases and J by 1 base, leaving 6 bases between them. The CDR3 consists of 11 residues. The germline V gene encodes CDR1 DFQATT and CDR2 SNEGSKA (reference sequence). The CDR3 region has the DNA TGCAGTGCCCTTTGGAACACTGAAGCTTTCTTT. It is translated as CSALWNTEAFF.

V and J are TRBV7-2 and TRBJ2-3, with 12 bases lining up with TRBD2. The junction had 0 bases not matched to a gene; V was cut back by 1 base and J by 1 base. Germline lookup yields CDR1 SGHTA and CDR2 FQGNSA. The CDR3 totals 16 residues. Here the CDR3 DNA reads TGTGCCAGCAGCTTAGGACTAGCGGGGGGCACAGATACGCAGTATTTT. Translated, it gives CASSLGLAGGTDTQYF.

A few counts support this clone. The rearrangement uses TRBV6-1 and TRBJ1-2; D call uncertain. This CDR3 contains 15 residues. V was cut by 0 bases and J by 3 bases, with 11 bases left in between. Germline V gene lookup returns CDR1 MNHNS and CDR2 SASEGT. CDR3 in amino acids: CASSEAPGGYYGYTF. The CDR3 DNA reads as TGTGCCAGCAGTGAAGCGCCAGGAGGCTACTATGGCTACACCTTC.

The chain recombines TRBV30 with TRBJ1-1; 8 nucleotides align to TRBD1. The trim removed 4 bases at V and 4 bases at J, leaving 8 bases unmatched. This CDR3 is built from 14 residues. Germline lookup yields CDR1 GTSNPN and CDR2 SVGIG (reference sequence). For the CDR3, the DNA is TGTGCCTGGAACCTACACAGGGGGGGCACTGAAGCTTTCTTT. This codes for CAWNLHRGGTEAFF. The full variable domain, completed using reference TRBV30 and TRBJ1-1, is SQTIHQWPATLVQPVGSPLSLECTVEGTSNPNLYWYRQAAGRGLQLLFYSVGIGQISSEVPQNLSASRPQDRQFILSSKKLLLSDSGFYLCAWNLHRGGTEAFFGQGTRLTVV.

The chain links TRBV27 to TRBJ1-5; TRBD1 matches 11 bases. With 7 bases clipped from V and 4 bases from J, the junction kept 12 bases outside the gene matches. CDR1 is MNHEY, CDR2 SMNVEV, per germline (reference sequence). This CDR3 is 17 amino acids long. CDR3 residues: CASKSPSGTGGNQPQHF. CDR3 bases: TGTGCCAGCAAATCCCCATCCGGGACAGGGGGTAATCAGCCCCAGCATTTT.

This chain joins TRBV5-1 and TRBJ1-1; weak D call: TRBD1 (6 bases). In germline, CDR1 is SGHRS, CDR2 YFSETQ. The germline V and J ends were trimmed by 4 bases and 4 bases, with 17 bases remaining between them. This CDR3 spans 15 amino acids. CDR3 nucleotide sequence: TGCGCCAGCAGCGGTACTACAGGGCGCGGCACTGAAGCTTTCTTT. Protein product: CASSGTTGRGTEAFF.

This chain connects TRBV6-1 to TRBJ2-7; maybe TRBD1 (5 bases). V was cut by 8 bases and J by 9 bases, with 14 bases left in between. The CDR3 covers 11 residues. Germline V gene data show CDR1 as MNHNS and CDR2 as SASEGT. The CDR3 DNA reads as TGTGCCAGCCTGCTCGGCCAGGGGCAGTACTTC. Protein sequence: CASLLGQGQYF.

This chain uses TRBV6-6 with TRBJ1-2, with 10 positions matching TRBD1. This CDR3 contains 14 residues. Germline CDR1 MNHNY, CDR2 SVGAGI (reference sequence). V dropped 5 bases and J dropped 4; count of bases not matched to a gene: 4. DNA of the CDR3: TGTGCCAGCAGTAGAGGACAGGGGGGCTATGGCTACACCTTC. It yields the protein CASSRGQGGYGYTF.

V usage is TRBV11-3 and J usage is TRBJ2-4, with TRBD2 as a possible D gene (5 bases). V lost 0 bases to trimming and J lost 0 bases, with 12 bases between them. The CDR3 is made up of 17 amino acids. Per the germline V gene, CDR1 is SGHNT and CDR2 is YENEEA. The CDR3: CASSLDLADLAKNIQYF. CDR3 bases: TGTGCCAGCAGCTTAGATCTAGCAGACTTAGCCAAAAACATTCAGTACTTC. Full variable domain (remainder filled in from reference TRBV11-3 and TRBJ2-4): EAGVVQSPRYKIIEKKQPVAFWCNPISGHNTLYWYLQNLGQGPELLIRYENEEAVDDSQLPKDRFSAERLKGVDSTLKIQPAELGDSAVYLCASSLDLADLAKNIQYFGAGTRLSVL.

The genes are TRBV5-1 and TRBJ2-5; a possible D gene is TRBD2 (5 bases). The germline V gene encodes CDR1 SGHRS and CDR2 YFSETQ. The CDR3 totals 19 residues. With 0 bases removed from V and 4 bases from J, the gap between germline ends came to 25 bases. The CDR3 loop is CASSLGPKGPDWDAETQYF. The CDR3 DNA reads TGCGCCAGCAGCTTGGGTCCAAAAGGGCCGGACTGGGATGCAGAGACCCAGTACTTC.

This clone was recorded only once. This chain uses TRBV19 with TRBJ2-1, with a weak D call TRBD2 (5 bases). Germline V gives CDR1 LNHDA, CDR2 SQIVND (reference sequence). Between the trimmed V and J ends, which lost 3 bases and 4 bases, there was a span of 13 bases. CDR3 length: 15 amino acids. The chain's CDR3 is CASSIYRESYNEQFF. For the CDR3, the DNA is TGTGCCAGTAGTATTTATAGGGAGAGTTACAATGAGCAGTTCTTC.

This clone was observed a single time. The chain couples TRBV6-6 to TRBJ1-3; D gene unclear. The ends were cut back, 2 bases at V and 0 bases at J, with 5 bases in the middle. CDR1 MNHNY and CDR2 SVGAGI come from the germline V gene (reference sequence). This CDR3 has 14 residues. In DNA form, the CDR3 reads TGTGCCAGCAGTTACGTCAACTCTGGAAACACCATATATTTT. Its translation is CASSYVNSGNTIYF.

A single count supports this clone. The chain carries TRBV2 and TRBJ1-1, with D unresolved. Per the germline V gene, CDR1 is SNHLY and CDR2 is FYNNEI. The CDR3 runs to 17 residues. The V end lost 6 bases, the J end lost 3 bases, and 23 bases lay between the germline ends. The CDR3 sequence is CASRSIGRRPKDTEAFF. Written as DNA, the CDR3 is TGTGCCAGCAGGTCCATCGGAAGGAGGCCTAAGGACACTGAAGCTTTCTTT.

The V and J genes are TRBV29-1 and TRBJ1-2; D is possibly TRBD1 (6 bases). Germline assignment: CDR1 SQVTM and CDR2 ANQGSEA. V was pared by 4 bases and J by 5 bases, with 11 bases between. This CDR3 comprises 12 residues. DNA for the CDR3: TGCAGCGTTGTCGGGCAGGGGTATGGCTACACCTTC. It yields the protein CSVVGQGYGYTF.

The V gene is TRBV27, the J gene TRBJ2-3; perhaps TRBD2 as D (5 bases). V was trimmed by 2 bases and J by 9 bases, leaving 12 bases between them. The CDR3 loop spans 13 amino acids. Germline lookup yields CDR1 MNHEY and CDR2 SMNVEV (reference sequence). The CDR3 loop reads CASSLLPGSTQYF. CDR3 sequence (DNA): TGTGCCAGCAGTTTACTACCGGGGTCCACGCAGTATTTT.

The count of this clone is one. This chain connects TRBV20-1 to TRBJ1-1; possibly TRBD1 for D (5 bases). This CDR3 has 11 amino acids. V lost 7 bases to trimming and J lost 7 bases, with 13 bases between them. Germline values: CDR1 DFQATT, CDR2 SNEGSKA (reference sequence). Here the CDR3 reads CSGQDTFEAFF. CDR3 in DNA: TGCAGTGGCCAGGACACTTTTGAAGCTTTCTTT.

The V gene is TRBV27, the J gene TRBJ2-1, with TRBD1 as a possible D gene (5 bases). Trimming left V 5 bases short and J 9 bases short, with 17 bases between. There are 14 residues in the CDR3. Per germline, CDR1 MNHEY and CDR2 SMNVEV (reference sequence). CDR3 sequence: CASSPSGHPGEQFF. The DNA for the CDR3 is TGTGCCAGCAGTCCGTCCGGACACCCCGGTGAGCAGTTCTTC.

The chain combines TRBV18 with TRBJ1-2; D is possibly TRBD1 (6 bases). CDR3 length: 13 residues. Germline-derived CDR1 and CDR2 are KGHSH and LQKENI. Trimming took off 5 bases at V and 3 bases at J, with 10 bases between the two ends. The CDR3 DNA reads as TGTGCCAGCTCATTATACAGGGACTATGGCTACACCTTC. This sequence encodes CASSLYRDYGYTF.

The chain combines TRBV29-1 with TRBJ1-1, with D possibly matching TRBD1 (5 bases). Trimming cost V 7 bases and J 0 bases, with 24 bases left between them. The CDR3 has 17 residues. The V gene's germline CDR1 is SQVTM and CDR2 ANQGSEA. As DNA, the CDR3 is TGCAGCGCCCTTCCGACAGAAGGTTTTGGGATGAACACTGAAGCTTTCTTT. This translates into CSALPTEGFGMNTEAFF.